The 27 T cell receptor beta chains in this list originate from one sample, sequenced in a study of shared clonotypes between healthy human individuals (dated by TCRdb to 2019 to 2021). The method was the immunoSEQ multiplex PCR assay. Not all clones reach the TCRdb copy of this immuneACCESS table, which keeps in-frame sequences only. Checked studies attribute under half of the gap to unresolved V genes and leave the rest unexplained. This sample holds some 2.3 million clones; approximately 95% were observed only once. The ten largest account for 0.39% of the sample. The sequenced sample consisted of naive CD4+ T cells from PBMCs. Per the publication, the cell subset or site label means: CD45RA+ positively selected. These receptors were collected from a man between 18 and 29 years old in good health. Some clones in this sample may be carry-over from other donors' samples.

V usage is TRBV4-1 and J usage is TRBJ1-5; D remains unclear. Germline assignment: CDR1 MGHRA and CDR2 YSYEKL. The CDR3 has 17 amino acids. V dropped 1 base and J dropped 2 bases, with 15 bases sitting between them. The CDR3 is CASSQVPGVDGNQPQHF. The CDR3, as DNA: TGCGCCAGCAGCCAAGTGCCCGGGGTCGACGGCAATCAGCCCCAGCATTTT.

CDR3 bases: TGTGCCAGTAGTTCAAGCAGCGCGGCAGATACGCAGTATTTT. Translated: CASSSSSAADTQYF. The chain uses TRBV19 and TRBJ2-3; D gene uncertain. The germline V and J ends were trimmed by 5 bases and 4 bases, with 13 bases remaining between them. The germline V gene encodes CDR1 LNHDA and CDR2 SQIVND (reference sequence). This CDR3 has 14 residues.

The V gene is TRBV7-2, the J gene TRBJ1-4, with 8 nucleotides matching TRBD1. CDR3 length: 16 amino acids. The J segment lost 2 bases and the V segment lost 4 bases, leaving 6 bases of the junction unmatched. The V gene's germline CDR1 is SGHTA and CDR2 FQGNSA. CDR3 protein: CASSSQGARTNEKLFF. CDR3 DNA: TGTGCCAGCAGCTCTCAGGGGGCGCGGACTAATGAAAAACTGTTTTTT.

The gene calls are TRBV5-5 and TRBJ2-3, with 7 positions matching TRBD2. Germline CDR1 is SGHKS and CDR2 is YYEKEE (reference sequence). The J segment lost 2 bases and the V segment lost 1 base, leaving 7 bases of the junction unmatched. CDR3 length: 16 residues. The CDR3 sequence: CASSLTGGGYTDTQYF. CDR3 DNA sequence: TGTGCCAGCAGCTTGACCGGGGGAGGGTACACAGATACGCAGTATTTT.

The V gene is TRBV5-5, the J gene TRBJ1-2; no clear D. CDR1 and CDR2 (germline): SGHKS, YYEKEE (reference sequence). Trimming pared 2 bases from V and 2 bases from J, leaving 10 bases between. The CDR3 contains 14 residues. This CDR3 reads CASSLMGGNYGYTF. The CDR3 DNA reads TGTGCCAGCAGCTTAATGGGCGGAAACTATGGCTACACCTTC.

The gene calls are TRBV4-3 and TRBJ2-2, with 12 bases lining up with TRBD2. Trimming took 3 bases from V and 3 from J; bases not matched to a gene: 14. Looked up from germline, CDR1 is LGHNA and CDR2 is YSLEER. The CDR3 extends over 20 amino acids. Here the CDR3 DNA reads TGCGCCAGCAGCCACAGAGGAGAGACTAGCGGGAGATGGTACACCGGGGAGCTGTTTTTT. The encoded protein is CASSHRGETSGRWYTGELFF.

V gene TRBV5-6 combines with J gene TRBJ2-7; D is uncertain. The CDR3 covers 16 residues. Germline values: CDR1 SGHDT, CDR2 YYEEEE. Trimming stripped 1 base from V and 0 bases from J, with 14 bases between. The CDR3 protein is CASSLNYDWSSYEQYF. The DNA of the CDR3 is TGTGCCAGCAGCTTGAACTATGACTGGAGCTCCTACGAGCAGTACTTC.

The chain uses TRBV4-1 and TRBJ2-6; D uncertain. Germline V CDR1 and CDR2: MGHRA, YSYEKL. This CDR3 comprises 18 residues. Trimming left V 6 bases short and J 2 bases short, with 20 bases between. CDR3 nucleotides: TGCGCCAGCAGTCTCACCTCCCTGGGGATTGCTGGGGCCAACGTCCTGACTTTC. This sequence encodes CASSLTSLGIAGANVLTF.

This clone was picked up one time. This chain uses TRBV7-3 with TRBJ2-3; maybe TRBD1 (5 bases). Germline V CDR1 and CDR2: SGHTA, FQGTGA. Trimming left V 1 base short and J 3 bases short, with 8 bases between. This CDR3 is 14 amino acids long. The CDR3, as DNA: TGTGCCAGCAGCTTAAGCAAGGGGACAGATACGCAGTATTTT. Amino acid sequence: CASSLSKGTDTQYF.

The chain has TRBV6-5 and TRBJ2-7, with TRBD2 matching 12 bases. CDR3 length: 15 amino acids. V lost 6 bases, J lost 6 bases, and 9 bases stayed unmatched. Germline CDR1 MNHEY, CDR2 SVGAGI. For the CDR3, the DNA is TGTGCCAGCAGCCCTGAGCCGGGACTAGCGGGCGAGCAGTACTTC. Translating it yields CASSPEPGLAGEQYF.

The genes are TRBV5-8 and TRBJ2-7; 11 bases align to TRBD1. The CDR3 totals 15 residues. Trimming took 0 bases from V and 4 from J; bases not matched to a gene: 3. CDR1 and CDR2 from the germline V gene are SGHTS and YDEGEE. The CDR3: CASSLAGQGGYEQYF. The DNA of the CDR3 is TGTGCCAGCAGCTTGGCGGGACAGGGGGGGTACGAGCAGTACTTC. Combining the CDR3 with reference TRBV5-8 and TRBJ2-7 gives the whole variable domain EAGVTQSPTHLIKTRGQQATLRCSPISGHTSVYWYQQALGLGLQFLLWYDEGEERNRGNFPPRFSGRQFPNYSSELNVNALELEDSALYLCASSLAGQGGYEQYFGPGTRLTVT.

The chain has TRBV5-1 and TRBJ1-5; 9 nucleotides align to TRBD1. From germline, CDR1 is SGHRS and CDR2 YFSETQ. The CDR3 runs to 16 residues. Germline trimming cut 4 bases from V and 5 bases from J; bases unmatched to any gene: 10. The CDR3 loop reads CASSLKPGQGDQPQHF. Here the CDR3 DNA reads TGCGCCAGCAGCCTGAAACCGGGACAGGGAGATCAGCCCCAGCATTTT.

V usage is TRBV30 and J usage is TRBJ1-5; D is perhaps TRBD1 (5 bases). The CDR3 runs to 13 residues. Germline V gives CDR1 GTSNPN, CDR2 SVGIG (reference sequence). V was pared by 7 bases and J by 0 bases, with 10 bases between. DNA of the CDR3: TGTGCCTCTTCAGGGAATAGCAATCAGCCCCAGCATTTT. Residues: CASSGNSNQPQHF.

The chain carries TRBV7-2 and TRBJ2-3, with TRBD2 identical over 9 bases. CDR1 and CDR2 (germline): SGHTA, FQGNSA. CDR3 size: 15 residues. Germline trimming cut 1 base from V and 4 bases from J; bases unmatched to any gene: 3. The CDR3 loop is CASSLVAGVADTQYF. The CDR3 DNA is TGTGCCAGCAGCTTAGTAGCGGGAGTGGCAGATACGCAGTATTTT.

The V gene is TRBV28, the J gene TRBJ2-7; 7 bases line up with TRBD1. Trimming cost V 6 bases and J 5 bases; bases outside gene matches: 16. CDR1 is MDHEN and CDR2 is SYDVKM in the germline V gene. This CDR3 is 16 amino acids long. The CDR3 spells CASSPIYGTGQNEQYF. DNA of the CDR3: TGTGCCAGCAGCCCCATTTATGGGACGGGACAGAACGAGCAGTACTTC.

This rearrangement joins TRBV23-1 to TRBJ1-1; D not certain. TRBV23-1 falls under the ORF class, with uncertain function. There are 15 residues in the CDR3. Trimming shortened V by 0 bases and J by 5 bases, and 13 bases separated the two germline ends. CDR3 nucleotides: TGCGCCAGCAGTCAATCCCCTGGGGTTGGGACTGAAGCTTTCTTT. This codes for CASSQSPGVGTEAFF.

This clone was recorded only once. The chain has TRBV5-4 and TRBJ2-7, with a tentative D call TRBD2 (5 bases). With 5 bases removed from V and 7 bases from J, the gap between germline ends came to 16 bases. This CDR3 is 13 amino acids long. In germline, CDR1 is SGHNT, CDR2 YYREEE (reference sequence). In nucleotides, the CDR3 is TGTGCCAGCAGACTGAGGGAAGAAGAGGAGCAGTACTTC. Its translation is CASRLREEEEQYF.

This clone was recorded only once. This chain links TRBV6-1 with TRBJ2-7; TRBD1 agrees at 9 bases. Germline V lookup: CDR1 MNHNS, CDR2 SASEGT. With V trimmed by 5 bases and J by 6 bases, 8 bases remained unmatched. CDR3 length equals 14 residues. This chain's CDR3 is CASSPSGQGREQYF. The CDR3 DNA reads as TGTGCCAGCAGTCCCTCGGGACAGGGCCGCGAGCAGTACTTC.

The chain uses TRBV19 and TRBJ1-2, with D possibly being TRBD1 (5 bases). Germline lookup yields CDR1 LNHDA and CDR2 SQIVND (reference sequence). V gave up 7 bases and J gave up 5 bases, with 14 bases separating them. This CDR3 has 13 amino acids. The CDR3 DNA is TGTGCCAGTAACCCGACAGCTCATTATGGCTACACCTTC. Translated, it gives CASNPTAHYGYTF.

This clone was found a few times. DNA of the CDR3: TGTGCCAGCAGCCGTAGCGGGACGAACACCGGGGAGCTGTTTTTT. Encoded protein: CASSRSGTNTGELFF. V and J are TRBV11-3 and TRBJ2-2, with 8 positions matching TRBD2. Unmatched junction bases numbered 2, after V lost 5 bases and J lost 0 bases. Germline CDR1 SGHNT, CDR2 YENEEA. The CDR3 has 15 residues.

This clone showed up just a few times. V usage is TRBV28 and J usage is TRBJ1-1, with D perhaps TRBD1 (5 bases). The germline V gene has CDR1 MDHEN and CDR2 SYDVKM. The CDR3 length is 14 residues. With 6 bases removed from V and 2 bases from J, the gap between germline ends came to 13 bases. CDR3 protein: CASSPTQANTEAFF. The DNA of the CDR3 is TGTGCCAGCAGCCCAACACAGGCTAACACTGAAGCTTTCTTT.

The chain recombines TRBV5-4 with TRBJ2-1; D is possibly TRBD2 (6 bases). In germline, CDR1 is SGHNT, CDR2 YYREEE (reference sequence). The CDR3 runs 12 residues. The V gene lost 1 base and the J gene lost 8 bases, with 7 bases spanning the gap. The CDR3 spells CASSLTSHEQFF. In DNA form, the CDR3 reads TGTGCCAGCAGCTTGACTAGCCATGAGCAGTTCTTC.

The chain is built from TRBV9 and TRBJ1-4; maybe TRBD1 (6 bases). This CDR3 is 15 amino acids long. The germline V gene has CDR1 SGDLS and CDR2 YYNGEE. V dropped 3 bases and J dropped 8 bases, with 17 bases sitting between them. The CDR3 reads CASSAGGGLREKLFF. Written as DNA, the CDR3 is TGTGCCAGCAGCGCCGGAGGGGGGCTTCGGGAAAAACTGTTTTTT.

The chain uses TRBV15 and TRBJ1-1; 7 bases fit TRBD1. This CDR3 spans 16 amino acids. Trimming cost V 4 bases and J 4 bases; bases outside gene matches: 12. Germline CDR1 reads LNHNV; CDR2 reads YYDKDF (reference sequence). CDR3 bases: TGTGCCACCAGCACCCGCCCGGTTGAGGGGGCCACTGAAGCTTTCTTT. It translates to CATSTRPVEGATEAFF.

The CDR3 sequence is CASSPSQRTVMNTEAFF. CDR3 DNA: TGTGCCAGCAGCCCGAGTCAAAGGACAGTCATGAACACTGAAGCTTTCTTT. The rearrangement uses TRBV5-5 and TRBJ1-1; tentatively, D is TRBD1 (6 bases). The CDR3 has 17 residues. The ends were cut back, 4 bases at V and 0 bases at J, with 19 bases in the middle. Per germline, CDR1 SGHKS and CDR2 YYEKEE (reference sequence).

The DNA for the CDR3 is TGTGCCAGCAGTTACACTTACACGGAATCACCCCTCCACTTT. Its protein product is CASSYTYTESPLHF. The J gene is TRBJ1-6, the V gene TRBV6-5; no clear D gene. The CDR3 loop spans 14 amino acids. V lost 2 bases to trimming and J lost 10 bases, with 12 bases between them. Germline-derived CDR1 and CDR2 are MNHEY and SVGAGI.

The J gene is TRBJ2-7, the V gene TRBV25-1; D might be TRBD2 (5 bases). The germline gives CDR1 MGHDK, CDR2 SYGVNS. The CDR3 runs to 15 residues. V was clipped by 4 bases and J by 5 bases, with 18 bases between them. The CDR3 nucleotides read TGTGCCAGCAGTGGCCCCGCGTGGGAGAATAACGAGCAGTACTTC. Translation: CASSGPAWENNEQYF.